This T cell receptor (beta chain) is drawn from a study of OX40 agonist ivuxolimab in advanced cancers. The wider study: There were three patients with partial responses, one having hepatocellular carcinoma and two cutaneous melanoma. General study results and limits: Dose levels from 0.1 to 3.0 mg/kg saw CD4+ and CD8+ blood T cells expand clonally by week 6.

On this clone: Its antigen remains unknown.

Only in-frame clones appear in the TCRdb table, and some are missing; sequencing was by immunoSEQ multiplex PCR. The data show about 96,000 clones, about nine tenths seen once. The V and J ends lost 8 bases and 5 bases, in that order; junction bases with no gene match: 11. Germline loops: CDR1 KGHSH, CDR2 LQKENI. This CDR3 region has 14 residues. The sequencing used CD4+ or CD8+ T cells sorted from blood, collected in a trial of the OX40 agonist ivuxolimab. This receptor was taken from an adult with an advanced solid tumor such as melanoma, head and neck, liver or kidney cancer. V is TRBV18 and J is TRBJ2-5; 7 nucleotides line up with TRBD1. The CDR3 coding sequence is TGTGCCAGCACATACGACAGGGCTGCGGAGACCCAGTACTTC. As protein: CASTYDRAAETQYF.